This T cell receptor (beta chain) derives from a study of cytotoxic CD8 clonotypes in ibrutinib-treated CLL. Method: immunoSEQ multiplex PCR; TCRdb's copy keeps in-frame clones and lacks some. In the table there are about 310,000 clones, about 80% of which are singletons. J was trimmed by 0 bases and V by 6 bases; bases with no gene match: 8. CDR1 is ENHRY and CDR2 is SYGVKD in the germline V gene. The CDR3 contains 17 residues. The chain carries TRBV10-3 and TRBJ2-3, with 11 positions matching TRBD2. This receptor was taken from a human donor with chronic lymphocytic leukemia. Material: PBMCs, obtained before ibrutinib treatment. CDR3 region: CAISRGLAGRSTDTQYF. CDR3 DNA sequence: TGTGCCATCAGCCGAGGACTAGCGGGCCGTAGCACAGATACGCAGTATTTT.